The present TCR beta chain was sequenced within a study of identical twins. This clonotype was observed a few times. TCRdb itself ran the 5' RACE reads through MiXCR, one entry per CDR3 protein. The sample consists of around 470,000 distinct CDR3 sequences, around 14% of them appearing once. The same data also contributed to another study, on yellow fever vaccine responses in identical twins. That report adds: Twins reportedly mounted vaccine T cell responses that seemed partly convergent, partly personalized.

The receptor was derived from a woman aged 18-35 years in good health. Specimen: CD4+ T cells sorted from blood.

The CDR3 protein is CASSLHKVHNEQFF. The CDR3 coding sequence is TGTGCCAGCAGTTTGCATAAGGTCCACAATGAGCAGTTCTTC. The chain has TRBV28 and TRBJ2-1; D is uncertain. V was trimmed by 3 bases and J by 5 bases, leaving 11 bases between them. The germline CDR1 and CDR2 sequences are MDHEN and SYDVKM. The CDR3 runs 14 residues.